The following is a TCR beta chain sequence with its context. TCRdb called the 5' RACE reads again in MiXCR, with one record for every CDR3 protein. The sample carries about 400,000 distinct CDR3 sequences, 24% recorded once. These data are taken from a study of T-cell memory formation after mild COVID-19. Sequencing input: PBMCs or a T cell subset sorted from them (not recorded which). The sequence was obtained from an adult woman who had mild COVID-19 (a few samples of this study predate the infection). Cell type and time point are not known.

Here the CDR3 reads CASYRLQVVGAFF. The CDR3 DNA is TGTGCCAGCTACCGTTTACAGGTCGTTGGGGCTTTCTTT. The chain carries TRBV5-6 and TRBJ1-1; TRBD1 might be the D (5 bases). Germline V gene lookup returns CDR1 SGHDT and CDR2 YYEEEE. With 7 bases removed from V and 11 bases from J, the gap between germline ends came to 21 bases. The CDR3 spans 13 residues.